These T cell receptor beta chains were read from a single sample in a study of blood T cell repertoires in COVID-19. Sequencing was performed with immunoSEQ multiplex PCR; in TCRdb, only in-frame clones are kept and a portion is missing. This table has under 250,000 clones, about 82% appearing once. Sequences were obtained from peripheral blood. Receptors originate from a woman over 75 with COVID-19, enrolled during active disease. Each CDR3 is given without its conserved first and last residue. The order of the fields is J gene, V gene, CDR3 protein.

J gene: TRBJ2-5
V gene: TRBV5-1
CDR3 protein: ASSLSGGGETQY

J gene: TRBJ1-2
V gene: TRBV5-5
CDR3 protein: ASSLTGQGSGYT

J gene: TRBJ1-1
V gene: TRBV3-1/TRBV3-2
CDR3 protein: ASSQGQGMNTEAF

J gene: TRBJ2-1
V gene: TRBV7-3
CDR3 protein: ASSPTGGGWDEQF

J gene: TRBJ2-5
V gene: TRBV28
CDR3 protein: ASSTNGNRGGLETQY

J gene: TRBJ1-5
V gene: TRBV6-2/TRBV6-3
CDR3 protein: ASSYTGTGVSHSNQPQH

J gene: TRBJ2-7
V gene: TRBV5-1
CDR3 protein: ASSLERGFYEQY

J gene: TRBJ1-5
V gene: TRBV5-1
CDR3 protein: ASSLSGVSNQPQH

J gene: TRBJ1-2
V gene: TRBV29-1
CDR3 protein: SVAGQEGGYT

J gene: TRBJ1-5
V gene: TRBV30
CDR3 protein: AWSSQKQGYNQPQH

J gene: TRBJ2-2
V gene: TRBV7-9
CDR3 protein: ASRTDRNTGELF

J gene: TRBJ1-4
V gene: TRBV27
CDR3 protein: ASSLGVGGRSEKLF

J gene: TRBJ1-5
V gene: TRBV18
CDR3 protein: ASSRDRDQPQH

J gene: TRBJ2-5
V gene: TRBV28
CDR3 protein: ASSSTDGGMETQY